Each of the 8 T cell receptor beta chains below was sequenced from the same sample in a study of blood T cell repertoires in COVID-19. Here immunoSEQ multiplex PCR was the method, and the copy in TCRdb shows in-frame clones only, minus some. Here the sample spans 35,000 to 50,000 clones, about nine tenths being singletons. The sequenced sample consisted of peripheral blood. The source of these receptors is a man aged 70 or older with active COVID-19.

This chain joins TRBV6-2 or TRBV6-3 and TRBJ2-7; the match to TRBD2 covers 7 bases. This CDR3 region has 15 residues. Germline V lookup: CDR1 MNHEY, CDR2 SVGEGT. With 6 bases clipped from V and 3 bases from J, the junction kept 11 bases outside the gene matches. CDR3 nucleotide sequence: TGTGCCAGCAGCCAGAGGTACGGCGGGGGCTACGAGCAGTACTTC. Translation: CASSQRYGGGYEQYF.

This chain connects TRBV28 to TRBJ1-6, with a possible D match to TRBD1 (5 bases). Germline assignment: CDR1 MDHEN and CDR2 SYDVKM. This CDR3 contains 15 residues. V lost 4 bases and J 11 bases, leaving 18 bases between the germline ends. The CDR3: CASSWGGTENPPLHF. The CDR3 DNA is TGTGCCAGCAGTTGGGGGGGGACGGAGAACCCACCCCTCCACTTT.

The V and J genes are TRBV4-1 and TRBJ2-3; possibly TRBD1 for D (5 bases). Germline V gene data show CDR1 as MGHRA and CDR2 as YSYEKL. The CDR3 has 16 residues. V shed 1 base and J shed 3 bases, with 14 bases lying between them. The DNA of the CDR3 is TGCGCCAGCAGCCAAGGGACAAATCGGCTAACAGATACGCAGTATTTT. As protein: CASSQGTNRLTDTQYF.

This sequence joins TRBV20-1 and TRBJ2-7; 7 bases are shared with TRBD2. V gave up 5 bases and J gave up 3 bases; unmatched junction bases: 7. Per germline, CDR1 DFQATT and CDR2 SNEGSKA (reference sequence). The CDR3 has 13 residues. Here the CDR3 DNA reads TGCAGTGCTCGTGGCGGGGGAAACTACGAGCAGTACTTC. The encoded protein is CSARGGGNYEQYF.

The V call is TRBV5-1, the J call TRBJ2-7; D possibly corresponds to TRBD1 (6 bases). CDR3 length: 16 amino acids. CDR1 and CDR2 (germline): SGHRS, YFSETQ. The V end was cut by 0 bases, the J end by 2 bases, with 15 bases between. Written as DNA, the CDR3 is TGCGCCAGCAGCTTGGCCCCCGACAGGAGAGCCTACGAGCAGTACTTC. Translated: CASSLAPDRRAYEQYF.

This chain joins TRBV4-1 and TRBJ1-6; 7 nucleotides align to TRBD1. CDR1 MGHRA and CDR2 YSYEKL come from the germline V gene. The trim removed 0 bases at V and 7 bases at J, leaving 6 bases unmatched. There are 16 residues in the CDR3. The chain's CDR3 is CASSQDRDSWNSPLHF. The CDR3 bases are TGCGCCAGCAGCCAAGATCGGGACAGCTGGAATTCACCCCTCCACTTT.

The chain joins TRBV6-5 to TRBJ1-5; D is unclear. CDR1 and CDR2 from the germline V gene are MNHEY and SVGAGI. This CDR3 has 12 amino acids. V was shortened by 4 bases and J by 6 bases, with 7 bases between the two germline ends. CDR3 sequence (DNA): TGTGCCAGCAGTTCGCCGGGTCAGCCCCAGCATTTT. It codes for CASSSPGQPQHF.

V usage is TRBV21-1 and J usage is TRBJ1-3; TRBD1 reflects the table's D call only, with no check against the DNA. TRBV21-1 is annotated as a pseudogene. There are 17 residues in the CDR3. CDR3 in amino acids: CASSITGTVDMGNTIYF. The DNA for the CDR3 is TGTGCCAGCAGCATTACCGGGACAGTAGATATGGGAAACACCATATATTTT.